The 14 T cell receptor beta chains given below trace back to one sample, sequenced in a study of T cells in Graves' hyperthyroidism and ophthalmopathy. Regions amplified from RNA transcripts were the TCR beta CDR3 regions. The HTBI primer set was used in a first-round RT-PCR of the TCR CDR3. TCRdb re-called the multiplex PCR reads through MiXCR, storing one row per CDR3 protein. The data show approximately 600,000 distinct CDR3 sequences, approximately 14% seen once. The material sequenced was blood. These receptors were collected from a woman aged 35 to 49 with Graves' ophthalmopathy.

This clonotype has at least ten counts. The chain links TRBV6-2 or TRBV6-3 to TRBJ2-7, with 8 bases matching TRBD1. This CDR3 is 15 amino acids long. V lost 6 bases, J lost 2 bases, and 9 bases stayed unmatched. CDR1 MNHEY and CDR2 SVGEGT come from the germline V gene. The CDR3: CASSSGTGFTYEQYF. The CDR3 DNA follows: TGTGCCAGCAGCTCCGGGACAGGATTTACCTACGAGCAGTACTTC.

This clonotype was counted many times. V is TRBV6-2 or TRBV6-3 and J is TRBJ2-5; D may correspond to TRBD1 or TRBD2 (5 bases each). The germline CDR1 and CDR2 sequences are MNHEY and SVGEGT. The CDR3 runs to 12 residues. Trimming took 6 bases from V and 5 from J, leaving 10 bases between them. The DNA of the CDR3 is TGTGCCAGCAGAACTGGGACGGAGACCCAGTACTTC. Translation: CASRTGTETQYF.

This clonotype occurred many times. The chain recombines TRBV4-2 with TRBJ1-5; D ambiguous. CDR3 length equals 12 residues. Trimming shortened V by 3 bases and J by 6 bases, and 6 bases separated the two germline ends. The V gene's germline CDR1 is LGHNA and CDR2 YNFKEQ. CDR3 in DNA: TGTGCCAGCAGCCAGGGGATTCAGCCCCAGCATTTT. Translated: CASSQGIQPQHF.

Ten or more counts support this clonotype. This sequence may be a read error, since a much larger clone differs from it by one base. This chain joins TRBV7-2 and TRBJ2-7; D gene ambiguous. With 2 bases removed from V and 2 bases from J, the gap between germline ends came to 4 bases. Germline V gives CDR1 SGHTA, CDR2 FQGNSA. CDR3 length equals 12 residues. The CDR3: CASSLQPYEQYF. The DNA of the CDR3 is TGTGCCAGCAGCTTACAACCCTACGAGCAGTACTTC.

This clonotype was seen a handful of times. V gene TRBV10-3 combines with J gene TRBJ2-2, with 7 bases fitting TRBD1. In germline, CDR1 is ENHRY, CDR2 SYGVKD. The CDR3 extends over 15 amino acids. V lost 5 bases, J lost 4 bases, and 7 bases stayed unmatched. The CDR3 sequence: CAISTGTVSTGELFF. The CDR3 coding sequence is TGTGCCATCAGTACAGGGACAGTGTCCACCGGGGAGCTGTTTTTT.

This clonotype was picked up a small number of times. This sequence joins TRBV4-1 and TRBJ1-1, with 7 bases that match TRBD1. The CDR3 runs 18 residues. Looked up from germline, CDR1 is MGHRA and CDR2 is YSYEKL. Trimming took 0 bases from V and 3 from J; bases not matched to a gene: 13. CDR3 amino acids: CASSQESRRGVRHTEAFF. The CDR3 DNA is TGCGCCAGCAGCCAAGAAAGTCGCAGGGGGGTTCGGCACACTGAAGCTTTCTTT.

This clonotype was counted many times. CDR3 sequence (DNA): TGTGCCAGCAGTTACGGCAAGGGAGAGACCCAGTACTTC. Its protein product is CASSYGKGETQYF. The gene calls are TRBV6-5 and TRBJ2-5; unclear D gene. Germline V gene data show CDR1 as MNHEY and CDR2 as SVGAGI. The CDR3 contains 13 residues. V lost 2 bases and J lost 4, with 8 bases in between.

This clonotype was detected many times. The chain recombines TRBV29-1 with TRBJ2-7, with no clear D. The CDR3 length is 12 residues. Trimming stripped 3 bases from V and 3 bases from J, with 9 bases between. Germline loops: CDR1 SQVTM, CDR2 ANQGSEA. The CDR3 nucleotides are TGCAGCGTTGAGAGTCAGAGCTACGAGCAGTACTTC. Translating it yields CSVESQSYEQYF.

This chain connects TRBV20-1 to TRBJ2-7, with D possibly matching TRBD2 (6 bases). CDR1 is DFQATT and CDR2 is SNEGSKA in the germline V gene (reference sequence). Trimming removed 3 bases from V and 6 bases from J, with 18 bases in between. The CDR3 extends over 14 amino acids. The CDR3 nucleotides read TGCAGTGCTAGCCCCTGGGGACCGGAGGGCGAGCAGTACTTC. This codes for CSASPWGPEGEQYF.

Ten or more counts support this clonotype. CDR3 residues: CASSLTPGPYEQYF. In DNA, the CDR3 is TGTGCCAGCAGCCTTACTCCCGGGCCCTACGAGCAGTACTTC. The chain recombines TRBV7-2 with TRBJ2-7; D remains unclear. Trimming pared 5 bases from V and 2 bases from J, leaving 13 bases between. The CDR3 has 14 amino acids. The V gene's germline CDR1 is SGHTA and CDR2 FQGNSA.

This clonotype was counted at least ten times. The rearrangement uses TRBV28 and TRBJ2-5, with D uncertain. This CDR3 is 11 amino acids long. CDR1 is MDHEN, CDR2 SYDVKM, per germline. The V end was cut by 6 bases, the J end by 5 bases, with 7 bases between. Written as DNA, the CDR3 is TGTGCCAGCAGATCCGTGGAGACCCAGTACTTC. Translated, it gives CASRSVETQYF. Full variable domain (missing parts from reference TRBV28 and TRBJ2-5): DVKVTQSSRYLVKRTGEKVFLECVQDMDHENMFWYRQDPGLGLRLIYFSYDVKMKEKGDIPEGYSVSREKKERFSLILESASTNQTSMYLCASRSVETQYFGPGTRLLVL.

The gene calls are TRBV19 and TRBJ2-1; D uncertain. Germline V gene lookup returns CDR1 LNHDA and CDR2 SQIVND (reference sequence). V dropped 4 bases and J dropped 0 bases, with 13 bases sitting between them. This CDR3 region has 16 residues. CDR3 amino acids: CASSSSLPSSYNEQFF. CDR3 bases: TGTGCCAGTAGTAGCTCTCTCCCTAGCTCCTACAATGAGCAGTTCTTC. Variable domain in full (rest from reference TRBV19 and TRBJ2-1): DGGITQSPKYLFRKEGQNVTLSCEQNLNHDAMYWYRQDPGQGLRLIYYSQIVNDFQKGDIAEGYSVSREKKESFPLTVTSAQKNPTAFYLCASSSSLPSSYNEQFFGPGTRLTVL.

This clonotype was recorded at least ten times. The chain couples TRBV11-2 to TRBJ2-5; tentative D call: TRBD1 (5 bases). CDR1 and CDR2 from the germline V gene are SGHAT and FQNNGV. Trimming took off 5 bases at V and 2 bases at J, with 18 bases between the two ends. This CDR3 is 16 amino acids long. As DNA, the CDR3 is TGTGCCAGCAGCGAATTGGGTGATACAGGACAAGAGACCCAGTACTTC. Residues: CASSELGDTGQETQYF.

The table lists this clonotype with a few counts. The chain joins TRBV4-1 to TRBJ2-5; no clear D gene. Germline CDR1 MGHRA, CDR2 YSYEKL. With 1 base removed from V and 3 bases from J, the gap between germline ends came to 6 bases. The CDR3 is made up of 13 amino acids. CDR3 nucleotides: TGCGCCAGCAGCCAAGGAGGAGAAGAGACCCAGTACTTC. It specifies CASSQGGEETQYF.